A selection of T cell receptor beta chains follows, all from one sample in a study of regulatory T cells in long-lasting Graves disease. One entry per CDR3 protein results from TCRdb running MiXCR on the multiplex PCR reads. The table has hundreds of thousands of distinct CDR3 sequences, roughly 17% seen once. This same sample was also taken into another study, of T cells in Graves' hyperthyroidism and ophthalmopathy.

Sequenced here: peripheral blood mononuclear cells (PBMCs), sampled at new diagnosis, from a patient treated with antithyroid drugs. The receptors shown here come from a man aged 35 to 55 with Graves disease. The CDR3 runs from the conserved cysteine through the conserved F or W. D genes are given only for firm matches. Only some rows state a clone size, as once, few, many or a class for expanded clones.

- | many | TRBJ2-5 | TRBV9 | CASAPGSPLETQYF | TGTGCCAGCGCTCCCGGGAGCCCTCTTGAGACCCAGTACTTC
- | many | TRBJ1-1 | TRBV20-1 | CSASRAPNTEAFF | TGCAGTGCTTCGCGAGCACCCAACACTGAAGCTTTCTTT
TRBD2 | many | TRBJ2-1 | TRBV3-1 | CASSSVAGENYNEQFF | TGTGCCAGCAGCTCCGTAGCGGGGGAAAACTACAATGAGCAGTTCTTC
- | few | TRBJ2-1 | TRBV12-3/TRBV12-4 | CASSLAGGPVYNEQFF | TGTGCCAGCAGTTTAGCGGGGGGGCCTGTTTACAATGAGCAGTTCTTC
TRBD2 | many | TRBJ2-7 | TRBV20-1 | CSATSGGAYEQYF | TGCAGTGCCACTAGCGGGGGGGCCTACGAGCAGTACTTC
- | many | TRBJ2-3 | TRBV11-2 | CASSLGWSDTQYF | TGTGCCAGCAGCTTAGGATGGTCAGATACGCAGTATTTT
TRBD1 | few | TRBJ1-4 | TRBV7-2 | CASSQRTGDEKPFF | TGTGCCAGCAGCCAACGGACAGGGGACGAAAAACCGTTTTTT
TRBD1 | many | TRBJ1-1 | TRBV5-1 | CASSPLLGQGGHTEAFF | TGCGCCAGCAGCCCCTTACTAGGCCAGGGGGGACACACTGAAGCTTTCTTT
TRBD2 | many | TRBJ2-3 | TRBV11-2 | CASSLDRAGGSDTQYF | TGTGCCAGCAGCTTAGATCGAGCGGGGGGGTCAGATACGCAGTATTTT
- | many | TRBJ1-1 | TRBV12-3/TRBV12-4 | CASSEGRRVTEAFF | TGTGCCAGCAGTGAGGGGAGGAGGGTCACTGAAGCTTTCTTT
- | - | TRBJ1-2 | TRBV5-6 | CASSLTRGVGGYTF | TGTGCCAGCAGCTTGACGAGGGGAGTGGGCGGCTACACCTTC
- | - | TRBJ2-7 | TRBV7-9 | CSWQGSTYEQYF | TGTAGTTGGCAGGGGTCTACCTACGAGCAGTACTTC
TRBD2 | many | TRBJ2-2 | TRBV7-8 | CASSLARTSGGANTGELFF | TGTGCCAGCAGCTTAGCGAGAACTAGCGGGGGGGCCAACACCGGGGAGCTGTTTTTT
- | many | TRBJ2-5 | TRBV24-1 | CATSDPLSAPETQYF | TGTGCCACCAGTGATCCCCTGTCCGCACCAGAGACCCAGTACTTC
- | - | TRBJ2-5 | TRBV5-1 | CASSTDGWETQYF | TGCGCCAGCAGCACGGACGGGTGGGAGACCCAGTACTTC
- | many | TRBJ1-2 | TRBV6-1 | CASSEQPRAYYGYTF | TGTGCCAGCAGTGAACAGCCCAGGGCCTACTATGGCTACACCTTC
TRBD2 | many | TRBJ2-3 | TRBV27 | CASSLHRFSGGGDTQYF | TGTGCCAGCAGTTTGCACCGTTTTAGCGGGGGTGGAGATACGCAGTATTTT
TRBD1 | - | TRBJ1-2 | TRBV2 | CASRTLTGIGWGYTF | TGTGCCAGCAGGACCCTGACAGGGATTGGTTGGGGCTACACCTTC
TRBD1 | - | TRBJ1-3 | TRBV28 | CASSSGGGSSGNTIYF | TGTGCCAGCAGCTCAGGGGGTGGGAGCTCTGGAAACACCATATATTTT
TRBD1 | many | TRBJ2-7 | TRBV9 | CASSVEGTGVYEQYF | TGTGCCAGCAGCGTAGAAGGGACAGGGGTCTACGAGCAGTACTTC
TRBD2 | many | TRBJ2-5 | TRBV7-2 | CASSRTSGLQETQYF | TGTGCCAGCAGCAGGACTAGCGGACTGCAAGAGACCCAGTACTTC
- | many | TRBJ2-5 | TRBV12-3/TRBV12-4 | CASSLAPGQETQYF | TGTGCCAGCAGTTTAGCTCCGGGTCAAGAGACCCAGTACTTC
- | many | TRBJ2-3 | TRBV5-1 | CASSFYSADTQYF | TGCGCCAGCAGCTTTTATTCCGCAGATACGCAGTATTTT
TRBD2 | many | TRBJ2-1 | TRBV12-3/TRBV12-4 | CASRASGGLYNEQFF | TGTGCCAGCAGAGCTAGCGGGGGGTTATACAATGAGCAGTTCTTC
- | many | TRBJ1-1 | TRBV2 | CASSEARRGITEAFF | TGTGCCAGCAGTGAAGCGCGGCGAGGGATTACTGAAGCTTTCTTT
TRBD2 | many | TRBJ2-1 | TRBV7-2 | CASSRLAGEQFF | TGTGCCAGCAGCAGACTAGCCGGTGAGCAGTTCTTC
TRBD2 | many | TRBJ2-1 | TRBV28 | CASSRGDTYNEQFF | TGTGCCAGCAGCCGGGGGGATACCTACAATGAGCAGTTCTTC
- | many | TRBJ2-1 | TRBV11-2 | CASSLEPRRQVLYNEQFF | TGTGCCAGCAGCTTAGAGCCTCGTCGCCAGGTACTCTACAATGAGCAGTTCTTC
TRBD2 | many | TRBJ2-5 | TRBV3-1 | CASSSHGGAQETQYF | TGTGCCAGCAGCAGCCACGGGGGGGCTCAAGAGACCCAGTACTTC
TRBD1 | many | TRBJ1-1 | TRBV18 | CASSADREAEAFF | TGTGCCAGCTCAGCTGACAGGGAGGCTGAAGCTTTCTTT
- | many | TRBJ1-3 | TRBV12-3/TRBV12-4 | CATYFYSGNTIYF | TGTGCCACCTATTTCTACTCTGGAAACACCATATATTTT
- | many | TRBJ2-5 | TRBV6-5 | CASSFQGETQYF | TGTGCCAGCAGTTTTCAGGGTGAGACCCAGTACTTC
TRBD1 | few | TRBJ2-6 | TRBV7-6 | CASSLRQGVAGANVLTF | TGTGCCAGCAGCCTGAGACAGGGGGTGGCGGGGGCCAACGTCCTGACTTTC
- | - | TRBJ2-3 | TRBV20-1 | CSARDFRDNTDTQYF | TGCAGTGCTAGAGATTTCAGGGATAACACAGATACGCAGTATTTT
TRBD1 | many | TRBJ2-7 | TRBV20-1 | CSASGTGGSSYEQYF | TGCAGTGCTAGCGGGACAGGGGGAAGCTCCTACGAGCAGTACTTC
- | many | TRBJ1-4 | TRBV20-1 | CSATRGGGINEKLFF | TGCAGTGCTACCAGAGGTGGGGGCATTAATGAAAAACTGTTTTTT
TRBD2 | - | TRBJ2-1 | TRBV2 | CASSLGLAVDGSYNEQFF | TGTGCCAGCAGTCTAGGACTAGCGGTGGATGGGTCCTACAATGAGCAGTTCTTC
- | few | TRBJ2-3 | TRBV7-7 | CASSQGGVSETQYF | TGTGCCAGCAGCCAAGGGGGGGTTTCGGAAACGCAGTATTTT
TRBD2 | many | TRBJ2-3 | TRBV7-8 | CASSLGKRGYTDTQYF | TGTGCCAGCAGCTTAGGGAAGCGGGGGTACACAGATACGCAGTATTTT
- | many | TRBJ1-5 | TRBV28 | CASSLTRHQPQHF | TGTGCCAGCAGCTTGACACGCCATCAGCCCCAGCATTTT
TRBD1 | - | TRBJ2-5 | TRBV29-1 | CSVDYRGYRETQYF | TGCAGCGTTGACTACAGGGGGTATAGGGAGACCCAGTACTTC
TRBD1 | many | TRBJ1-4 | TRBV28 | CASRDRQGAREKLFF | TGTGCCAGCAGGGATAGACAGGGGGCGAGAGAAAAACTGTTTTTT
- | - | TRBJ2-5 | TRBV28 | CASSLRATETQYF | TGTGCCAGCAGTTTGAGGGCCACAGAGACCCAGTACTTC
- | many | TRBJ2-1 | TRBV7-2 | CASSLEWRGHYLNEQFF | TGTGCCAGCAGCTTAGAATGGAGGGGGCACTACCTCAATGAGCAGTTCTTC
TRBD1 | many | TRBJ2-1 | TRBV5-1 | CASSLERQGLVGQFF | TGCGCCAGCAGCTTGGAAAGACAGGGGTTAGTCGGGCAGTTCTTC
- | many | TRBJ1-1 | TRBV29-1 | CSVSDRYNTEAFF | TGCAGCGTCTCAGACAGGTACAACACTGAAGCTTTCTTT
- | many | TRBJ2-3 | TRBV9 | CASSAQRTSTDTQYF | TGTGCCAGCAGCGCACAGAGAACAAGCACAGATACGCAGTATTTT
TRBD1 | - | TRBJ2-1 | TRBV4-1 | CASTSETGGSSYNEQFF | TGCGCCAGCACGTCGGAGACAGGGGGGAGCTCCTACAATGAGCAGTTCTTC
TRBD1 | - | TRBJ1-2 | TRBV28 | CASTPTGIYGYTF | TGTGCCAGCACCCCGACAGGGATCTATGGCTACACCTTC
- | many | TRBJ1-1 | TRBV3-1 | CASSQAGDPNTEAFF | TGTGCCAGCAGCCAGGCCGGGGACCCGAACACTGAAGCTTTCTTT
- | many | TRBJ1-1 | TRBV7-2 | CASSLGAALNTEAFF | TGTGCCAGCAGCTTAGGGGCAGCCTTGAACACTGAAGCTTTCTTT
TRBD1 | many | TRBJ2-5 | TRBV11-2 | CASSKDRGYETQYF | TGTGCCAGCAGCAAGGACAGGGGGTATGAGACCCAGTACTTC
- | - | TRBJ2-7 | TRBV20-1 | CSATAPQRTYEQYF | TGCAGTGCTACAGCGCCTCAGCGGACCTACGAGCAGTACTTC